These T cell receptor beta chains were read from a single sample in a study of control samples from healthy donors and cancer patients. TCRdb's table, derived via immunoSEQ multiplex PCR, lists solely in-frame clones and lacks some. Of 15,000 to 20,000 clones in the sample, more than 70% were seen once. Source material: PBMCs. These receptors originate from a woman in her seventies with colorectal cancer. The CDR3 runs from the conserved cysteine through the conserved F or W. D genes are given only for firm matches.

CDR3,DNA,V,D,J,length
CATSPRQSGYTF,TGTGCCACTTCCCCCAGACAATCGGGCTACACCTTC,TRBV14,NA,TRBJ1-2,12
CASSFGEGVTEAFF,TGTGCCAGCAGCTTCGGAGAGGGGGTCACTGAAGCTTTCTTT,TRBV11-1,NA,TRBJ1-1,14
CASTRGGTGGPSPLHF,TGTGCCAGCACCAGAGGGGGGACAGGGGGCCCTTCACCCCTCCACTTT,TRBV25-1,TRBD1,TRBJ1-6,16
CASSEGGRAGEQFF,TGTGCCAGCAGCGAGGGCGGGAGGGCCGGTGAGCAGTTCTTC,TRBV9,TRBD2,TRBJ2-1,14
CASSGFLPRDSPLHF,TGTGCCAGCAGCGGCTTTCTACCCAGAGATTCACCCCTCCACTTT,TRBV11-2,NA,TRBJ1-6,15
CASSTTGMGEAFF,TGTGCCAGCAGTACAACAGGGATGGGTGAAGCTTTCTTT,TRBV2,NA,TRBJ1-1,13
CASSPTGQGYTDTQYF,TGTGCCAGCAGCCCTACGGGACAGGGGTACACAGATACGCAGTATTTT,TRBV7-2,TRBD1,TRBJ2-3,16
CASSNDLGTEAFF,TGTGCCAGCAGTAATGACCTAGGCACTGAAGCTTTCTTT,TRBV5-6,NA,TRBJ1-1,13
CASSERADTDTQYF,TGTGCCAGCAGTGAGAGGGCCGATACAGATACGCAGTATTTT,TRBV6-1,NA,TRBJ2-3,14
CASSDSSGNTDTQYF,TGTGCCAGCAGTGACTCCAGCGGCAACACAGATACGCAGTATTTT,TRBV6-4,NA,TRBJ2-3,15